Included here is one T cell receptor beta chain sequence, with context. This entry comes from a study of blood T cell repertoires in COVID-19. In the study overall: Italy, Spain and the United States were the sources of the convalescent and acute COVID-19 samples. The analysed material was cDNA or gDNA that came from T cells, B-cell-depleted T cells, or PBMCs.

Original methodology: Quantification of nucleated cells was approximated via reference gene primer amplification. The table came from immunoSEQ multiplex PCR; TCRdb's copy has only in-frame clones and leaves some out. The V and J calls and clone size were taken over from that table, and D and trimming were inferred from the DNA. Of 150,000 to 200,000 clones listed, around nine tenths are singletons. CDR1 is SGHTA and CDR2 is FQGNSA in the germline V gene. V was cut by 5 bases and J by 8 bases, with 19 bases left in between. This CDR3 is 15 amino acids long. One Seattle source followed patients from active infection through their disease course.

J is TRBJ2-1 and V is TRBV7-2, with D perhaps TRBD1 (6 bases). The specimen was peripheral blood. The sequence was obtained from a woman in her 70s with COVID-19, enrolled during active disease. As DNA, the CDR3 is TGTGCCAGCAGCCCGGTAGGGACATCTAGGGATGAGCAGTTCTTC. Translated: CASSPVGTSRDEQFF.